What follows are 18 T cell receptor beta chains derived from one specimen sequenced in a study of OX40 agonist ivuxolimab in advanced cancers. Only in-frame clones appear in the TCRdb table, and some are missing; sequencing was by immunoSEQ multiplex PCR. The profile covers about 64,000 clones, with about 85% appearing a single time and about 2.9% taken by the ten largest. The sample here was CD4+ or CD8+ T cells sorted from blood, taken in a trial of the OX40 agonist ivuxolimab. Source of these receptors: an adult with an advanced solid tumor such as melanoma, head and neck, liver or kidney cancer.

This chain links TRBV2 with TRBJ2-2, with 8 bases matching TRBD2. The CDR3 length is 16 residues. The germline V gene encodes CDR1 SNHLY and CDR2 FYNNEI. Losses at the gene ends were 6 bases for V and 0 bases for J; bases not matched to a gene: 6. Written as DNA, the CDR3 is TGTGCCAGCAGCCCCCGGGGACTAGCGAACACCGGGGAGCTGTTTTTT. Protein: CASSPRGLANTGELFF.

V is TRBV11-2 and J is TRBJ1-1; TRBD1 might be the D (5 bases). The CDR3 has 15 amino acids. V shed 1 base and J shed 0 bases, with 9 bases lying between them. The germline gives CDR1 SGHAT, CDR2 FQNNGV. CDR3 DNA: TGTGCCAGCAGCTTAGCAACGGGACTGAACACTGAAGCTTTCTTT. Translated: CASSLATGLNTEAFF.

The DNA of the CDR3 is TGTGCCAGCAGTGAAGCAACCCTCCAGTTCAATCAGCCCCAGCATTTT. Its protein is CASSEATLQFNQPQHF. The chain recombines TRBV6-1 with TRBJ1-5; D gene unclear. V was pared by 0 bases and J by 3 bases, with 12 bases between. This CDR3 spans 16 amino acids. Germline values: CDR1 MNHNS, CDR2 SASEGT.

This sequence joins TRBV5-1 and TRBJ2-5; no firm D call. V shed 4 bases and J shed 0 bases, with 4 bases lying between them. This CDR3 region has 12 residues. Looked up from germline, CDR1 is SGHRS and CDR2 is YFSETQ. CDR3 bases: TGCGCCAGCAGCGGGGACCAAGAGACCCAGTACTTC. Protein: CASSGDQETQYF.

This chain connects TRBV10-3 to TRBJ2-1; a weak D match, TRBD1 (5 bases). Trimming pared 4 bases from V and 3 bases from J, leaving 13 bases between. Looked up from germline, CDR1 is ENHRY and CDR2 is SYGVKD. This CDR3 has 15 amino acids. The DNA of the CDR3 is TGTGCCATCAGTGCGACAGAGCCGGGCTACAATGAGCAGTTCTTC. The encoded protein is CAISATEPGYNEQFF.

The chain couples TRBV2 to TRBJ1-5, with D tentatively TRBD1 (5 bases). This CDR3 region has 15 residues. Germline V gene lookup returns CDR1 SNHLY and CDR2 FYNNEI. The V gene lost 8 bases and the J gene lost 0 bases, with 14 bases spanning the gap. CDR3 region: CASADRAYSNQPQHF. Written as DNA, the CDR3 is TGTGCCAGCGCTGACAGAGCTTATAGCAATCAGCCCCAGCATTTT.

The chain employs TRBV28 and TRBJ2-2; TRBD1 is a possible D gene (5 bases). Between the trimmed V and J ends, which lost 8 bases and 1 base, there was a span of 14 bases. The CDR3 covers 15 residues. Germline V gene lookup returns CDR1 MDHEN and CDR2 SYDVKM. The CDR3 protein is CASAKRGRNTGELFF. CDR3 in DNA: TGTGCCAGCGCAAAAAGGGGCAGGAACACCGGGGAGCTGTTTTTT. The variable domain in full, completed from reference TRBV28 and TRBJ2-2, reads DVKVTQSSRYLVKRTGEKVFLECVQDMDHENMFWYRQDPGLGLRLIYFSYDVKMKEKGDIPEGYSVSREKKERFSLILESASTNQTSMYLCASAKRGRNTGELFFGEGSRLTVL.

The rearrangement links TRBV28 to TRBJ1-2, with 9 bases that match TRBD1. Per the germline V gene, CDR1 is MDHEN and CDR2 is SYDVKM. V trimming: 6 bases; J trimming: 3 bases; junction bases outside the gene matches: 11. CDR3 length equals 16 residues. CDR3 sequence reads: CASSQGGQGADYGYTF. CDR3 DNA sequence: TGTGCCAGCAGCCAAGGGGGACAGGGAGCTGACTATGGCTACACCTTC.

The chain recombines TRBV2 with TRBJ1-4; D unclear. The CDR3 totals 13 residues. CDR1 and CDR2 from the germline V gene are SNHLY and FYNNEI. Trimming left V 3 bases short and J 8 bases short, with 10 bases between. In DNA form, the CDR3 reads TGTGCCAGCAGTGACCCCGTACTGGAAAAACTGTTTTTT. It translates to CASSDPVLEKLFF.

The chain recombines TRBV4-3 with TRBJ1-1; no clear D gene. V lost 0 bases and J lost 3, with 8 bases in between. The CDR3 consists of 14 residues. Germline V gene data show CDR1 as LGHNA and CDR2 as YSLEER. CDR3 coding DNA: TGCGCCAGCAGCCAAGAGTTGTTGGACACTGAAGCTTTCTTT. It is translated as CASSQELLDTEAFF.

The chain uses TRBV7-2 and TRBJ2-1, with TRBD2 identical over 14 bases. V lost 5 bases, J lost 9 bases, and 6 bases stayed unmatched. Germline V gene sequence: CDR1 SGHTA, CDR2 FQGNSA. This CDR3 is built from 15 residues. In nucleotides, the CDR3 is TGTGCCAGCAGCCGGACTAGCGGGAGGAGCGGTGAGCAGTTCTTC. This gives the protein CASSRTSGRSGEQFF.

The chain combines TRBV5-8 with TRBJ2-2; D is uncertain. Germline CDR1 and CDR2: SGHTS and YDEGEE. Trimming stripped 4 bases from V and 4 bases from J, with 8 bases between. The CDR3 contains 13 residues. CDR3 nucleotide sequence: TGTGCCAGCAGCCCGGCCCTCACCGGGGAGCTGTTTTTT. This codes for CASSPALTGELFF.

The rearrangement joins TRBV2 to TRBJ1-4; D is uncertain. Per germline, CDR1 SNHLY and CDR2 FYNNEI. The CDR3 length is 15 residues. Deletions cut 5 bases from V and 0 bases from J, with 10 bases between. The CDR3 DNA reads TGTGCCAGCAGTCGTCTCAGAGCAACTAATGAAAAACTGTTTTTT. It codes for CASSRLRATNEKLFF.

The chain is built from TRBV9 and TRBJ1-6, with a tentative D call TRBD1 (5 bases). The CDR3 is 15 amino acids. Germline CDR1 is SGDLS and CDR2 is YYNGEE. The ends were cut back, 0 bases at V and 8 bases at J, with 12 bases in the middle. CDR3 residues: CASSVDSMGDSPLHF. As DNA, the CDR3 is TGTGCCAGCAGCGTAGATTCTATGGGGGATTCACCCCTCCACTTT. Together with reference TRBV9 and TRBJ1-6, the CDR3 gives the full variable domain: DSGVTQTPKHLITATGQRVTLRCSPRSGDLSVYWYQQSLDQGLQFLIQYYNGEERAKGNILERFSAQQFPDLHSELNLSSLELGDSALYFCASSVDSMGDSPLHFGNGTRLTVT.

The CDR3 is CASSVDRASYNEQFF. For the CDR3, the DNA is TGTGCCAGCAGCGTAGACAGGGCCTCCTACAATGAGCAGTTCTTC. This rearrangement joins TRBV5-4 to TRBJ2-1; 7 bases are shared with TRBD1. Germline loops: CDR1 SGHNT, CDR2 YYREEE (reference sequence). This CDR3 has 15 amino acids. Trimming removed 4 bases from V and 0 bases from J; junction bases left unmatched: 4.

V is TRBV11-2 and J is TRBJ2-5, with D tentatively TRBD2 (6 bases). CDR3 size: 13 residues. CDR1 is SGHAT and CDR2 is FQNNGV in the germline V gene. V lost 4 bases and J lost 5, with 11 bases in between. The CDR3 sequence: CASSSSGGETQYF. As DNA, the CDR3 is TGTGCCAGCAGCTCTTCTGGGGGGGAGACCCAGTACTTC.

To note about this clone: The same CDR3 arises from other DNA sequences in this sample as well. The chain carries TRBV19 and TRBJ1-5; D call uncertain. CDR1 and CDR2 from the germline V gene are LNHDA and SQIVND (reference sequence). Trimming shortened V by 3 bases and J by 7 bases, and 7 bases separated the two germline ends. This CDR3 comprises 12 residues. The CDR3 here is CASSISRQPQHF. CDR3 coding DNA: TGTGCCAGTAGTATCTCCAGACAGCCCCAGCATTTT. The whole variable domain, filled in from reference TRBV19 and TRBJ1-5, reads DGGITQSPKYLFRKEGQNVTLSCEQNLNHDAMYWYRQDPGQGLRLIYYSQIVNDFQKGDIAEGYSVSREKKESFPLTVTSAQKNPTAFYLCASSISRQPQHFGDGTRLSIL.

This clone was seen once. V usage is TRBV5-6 and J usage is TRBJ1-4; 10 positions agree with TRBD1. The CDR3 sequence is 16 residues long. Germline assignment: CDR1 SGHDT and CDR2 YYEEEE. The V segment lost 2 bases and the J segment 8 bases; nucleotides outside the gene matches: 9. The chain's CDR3 is CASSLSPGQGIEKLFF. The DNA for the CDR3 is TGTGCCAGCAGCTTAAGCCCGGGACAGGGGATAGAAAAACTGTTTTTT. The full variable domain, rest sourced from reference TRBV5-6 and TRBJ1-4, is DAGVTQSPTHLIKTRGQQVTLRCSPKSGHDTVSWYQQALGQGPQFIFQYYEEEERQRGNFPDRFSGHQFPNYSSELNVNALLLGDSALYLCASSLSPGQGIEKLFFGSGTQLSVL.